The TCR beta chain under discussion was sequenced for a study of siplizumab effects on memory and regulatory T cells. Produced via immunoSEQ multiplex PCR; TCRdb's table is partial and in-frame only. Counted here are 100,000 or so clones, around 93% occurring once; the ten biggest clones make up roughly 0.15%. The CDR3 extends over 15 amino acids. Trimming took off 0 bases at V and 0 bases at J, with 7 bases between the two ends. The germline gives CDR1 SGHTA, CDR2 FQGTGA. On this clone itself: Its antigen is still unknown.

Findings of the study overall: Major contributors to the alloresponse seemed to be naive T cells, which also appeared more diverse than memory cells.

The source material was non-Treg CD4+ T cells sorted from blood. The clonotype originates from a human donor in good health. The chain is built from TRBV7-3 and TRBJ2-3; D remains ambiguous. DNA for the CDR3: TGTGCCAGCAGCTTAACAGTTACTAGCACAGATACGCAGTATTTT. Translated, it gives CASSLTVTSTDTQYF.